Below, one T cell receptor beta chain is given with its context. This record comes from a study of blood T cell repertoires in COVID-19. TCRdb's copy holds only in-frame clones and misses some; the assay was immunoSEQ multiplex PCR. Found here are over 200,000 clones, around four fifths of them singletons; the top ten hold roughly 5%. There are 15 residues in the CDR3. J lost 5 bases, V lost 5 bases, and 8 bases had no gene match. The germline V gene has CDR1 SGHVS and CDR2 FQNEAQ. Sequences were obtained from peripheral blood. This sequence originates from an elderly man with acute or convalescent COVID-19. V and J are TRBV7-8 and TRBJ2-7; 11 positions agree with TRBD1. This chain's CDR3 is CASSPRDRGSHEQYF. Written as DNA, the CDR3 is TGTGCCAGCAGCCCCCGGGACAGGGGGAGTCACGAGCAGTACTTC.